The T cell receptor beta chain described here comes from a study of CD8 T cells in ankylosing spondylitis. Findings and limits, study-wide: A subset of motif variants has previously been described in the synovial fluid and blood of reactive arthritis. What seemed typical of ankylosing spondylitis blood was a TCR beta motif built from 8 or 9 highly homologous variants. A CD8+ phenotype characterized the disease-linked clones, which were relatively rare in peripheral blood. Disease-linked clones were reportedly significantly enriched in matched ankylosing spondylitis synovial fluid.

TCRdb fed the 5' RACE reads into MiXCR, producing one record per CDR3 protein. This table has 7,500 or so distinct CDR3 sequences, more than 7.5% appearing once. In this sample, this clonotype turned up many times. Its antigen is currently unknown. The J segment lost 4 bases and the V segment lost 3 bases, leaving 11 bases of the junction unmatched. The CDR3 totals 17 residues. Per the germline V gene, CDR1 is SGDLS and CDR2 is YYNGEE. This chain links TRBV9 with TRBJ1-4, with 8 bases matching TRBD1. Sequencing was carried out using blood, either unsorted or a sorted T cell fraction (not recorded which). This receptor was taken from a male donor with ankylosing spondylitis or in good health (not recorded which). Here the CDR3 reads CASSAPADRGDNEKLFF. As DNA, the CDR3 is TGTGCCAGCAGCGCCCCGGCCGACAGGGGAGATAATGAAAAACTGTTTTTT.